The 24 T cell receptor beta chains listed next were all sequenced from one sample in a study of shared clonotypes between healthy human individuals. The assay was immunoSEQ multiplex PCR, and TCRdb's table has in-frame clones only and misses some. The repertoire holds about 1.4 million clones, with around 97% as singletons. The sequenced material came from naive CD4+ T cells sorted from blood. Described subset: CD45RA+ positively selected. The source of these receptors is a man younger than 40 in good health.

The chain joins TRBV2 to TRBJ2-5; a weak D match, TRBD1 (6 bases). Germline CDR1 and CDR2: SNHLY and FYNNEI. Trimming removed 1 base from V and 2 bases from J, with 26 bases in between. The CDR3 sequence is 20 residues long. CDR3 sequence (DNA): TGTGCCAGCAGTGAAGGGCAGGGGTTAGGGCGCGGTCTTTTACAAGAGACCCAGTACTTC. It yields the protein CASSEGQGLGRGLLQETQYF.

This clone appeared once. Other DNA sequences from this sample encode an identical CDR3 as well. The rearrangement links TRBV11-2 to TRBJ2-5; no definite D call. The CDR3 length is 11 residues. CDR1 SGHAT and CDR2 FQNNGV come from the germline V gene. Trimming cost V 5 bases and J 5 bases, with 6 bases left between them. This chain's CDR3 is CASSPRETQYF. The DNA for the CDR3 is TGTGCCAGCAGCCCCAGGGAGACCCAGTACTTC.

The CDR3 DNA reads TGCGCCAGCAGCTCTAGACAGGGACACAATGAGCAGTTCTTC. This gives the protein CASSSRQGHNEQFF. This sequence joins TRBV5-1 and TRBJ2-1, with 7 bases aligning to TRBD1. Germline lookup yields CDR1 SGHRS and CDR2 YFSETQ. The CDR3 is 14 residues long. V was pared by 3 bases and J by 5 bases, with 5 bases of the junction left unmatched. Full variable domain (remainder filled in from reference TRBV5-1 and TRBJ2-1): KAGVTQTPRYLIKTRGQQVTLSCSPISGHRSVSWYQQTPGQGLQFLFEYFSETQRNKGNFPGRFSGRQFSNSRSEMNVSTLELGDSALYLCASSSRQGHNEQFFGPGTRLTVL.

This rearrangement joins TRBV7-9 to TRBJ1-4; 11 bases line up with TRBD1. The V segment lost 5 bases and the J segment 7 bases; nucleotides outside the gene matches: 6. From germline, CDR1 is SEHNR and CDR2 FQNEAQ (reference sequence). This CDR3 has 15 amino acids. The CDR3 region is CASSIPGTGGEKLFF. The CDR3 DNA sequence: TGTGCCAGCAGCATTCCGGGGACAGGGGGTGAAAAACTGTTTTTT.

Of note for this clone: Other DNA variants within this sample encode the same CDR3. V and J are TRBV2 and TRBJ1-5, with D unresolved. Trimming removed 1 base at V and 5 bases at J, with 6 bases between. CDR3 length equals 13 residues. Germline V gene sequence: CDR1 SNHLY, CDR2 FYNNEI. Here the CDR3 reads CASSEGRDQPQHF. In nucleotides, the CDR3 is TGTGCCAGCAGTGAAGGACGGGATCAGCCCCAGCATTTT.

The chain joins TRBV6-1 to TRBJ2-7, with 10 bases fitting TRBD1. Germline V gives CDR1 MNHNS, CDR2 SASEGT. The CDR3 contains 15 residues. The V segment lost 6 bases and the J segment 4 bases; nucleotides outside the gene matches: 9. In DNA form, the CDR3 reads TGTGCCAGCAGAAGAACTTCGGGACAGGGGTACGAGCAGTACTTC. Its protein is CASRRTSGQGYEQYF.

Of note for this clone: Other DNA variants within this sample encode the same CDR3. V gene TRBV5-1 combines with J gene TRBJ1-3, with a tentative D call TRBD1 (5 bases). Germline V gene sequence: CDR1 SGHRS, CDR2 YFSETQ. There are 14 residues in the CDR3. The V and J ends lost 0 bases and 2 bases respectively, with 6 bases between them. The CDR3 here is CASSLVGAGNTIYF. The CDR3 DNA reads as TGCGCCAGCAGCTTGGTGGGGGCTGGAAACACCATATATTTT.

This clone was recorded only once. V gene TRBV7-9 combines with J gene TRBJ2-1; no reliable D call. The germline gives CDR1 SEHNR, CDR2 FQNEAQ (reference sequence). Trimming pared 6 bases from V and 5 bases from J, leaving 17 bases between. The CDR3 runs to 15 residues. CDR3: CASSKGIAENNEQFF. In nucleotides, the CDR3 is TGTGCCAGCAGTAAAGGAATAGCAGAAAACAATGAGCAGTTCTTC.

This clone was counted a few times. The genes are TRBV6-6 and TRBJ2-2, with unresolved D. CDR3 length: 15 residues. Trimming left V 2 bases short and J 6 bases short, with 13 bases between. Germline assignment: CDR1 MNHNY and CDR2 SVGAGI (reference sequence). Here the CDR3 reads CASSYRPSGAGELFF. For the CDR3, the DNA is TGTGCCAGCAGTTACCGGCCTTCGGGTGCCGGGGAGCTGTTTTTT.

The rearrangement links TRBV5-1 to TRBJ1-2; D is uncertain. CDR1 and CDR2 (germline): SGHRS, YFSETQ. V dropped 5 bases and J dropped 4 bases, with 12 bases sitting between them. There are 13 residues in the CDR3. The DNA for the CDR3 is TGCGCCAGCAGAGTCACGGGCTCCTATGGCTACACCTTC. It codes for CASRVTGSYGYTF.

The V call is TRBV18, the J call TRBJ2-3; TRBD1 agrees at 7 bases. Germline loops: CDR1 KGHSH, CDR2 LQKENI. After removal of 3 bases from V and 2 bases from J, the junction contained 2 bases not matched to a gene. This CDR3 is built from 14 residues. The CDR3, as DNA: TGTGCCAGCTCACCTGACAGGGCCACAGATACGCAGTATTTT. Translating it yields CASSPDRATDTQYF.

The rearrangement uses TRBV27 and TRBJ1-4; 9 bases agree with TRBD1. The germline V gene encodes CDR1 MNHEY and CDR2 SMNVEV (reference sequence). The CDR3 covers 18 residues. After removal of 6 bases from V and 3 bases from J, the junction contained 14 bases not matched to a gene. The CDR3 DNA follows: TGTGCCAGCAGGAAACGAACAGGGGGCAATTGGTCTAATGAAAAACTGTTTTTT. Its translation is CASRKRTGGNWSNEKLFF.

The gene calls are TRBV5-1 and TRBJ2-7, with 8 bases fitting TRBD2. The germline V gene has CDR1 SGHRS and CDR2 YFSETQ. V lost 0 bases to trimming and J lost 4 bases; unmatched junction nucleotides: 6. This CDR3 region has 15 residues. In DNA, the CDR3 is TGCGCCAGCAGCTTGGAAATGGCGGGAGGATACGAGCAGTACTTC. The encoded protein is CASSLEMAGGYEQYF.

The rearrangement links TRBV19 to TRBJ2-5; TRBD1 matches 7 bases. The length of the CDR3 is 13 residues. Per germline, CDR1 LNHDA and CDR2 SQIVND (reference sequence). Trimming took 7 bases from V and 5 from J; bases not matched to a gene: 7. CDR3 loop: CASNPRRGETQYF. In DNA form, the CDR3 reads TGTGCCAGTAACCCACGCAGGGGGGAGACCCAGTACTTC.

Only one count was recorded for this clone. The chain carries TRBV6-1 and TRBJ1-2, with 8 bases that match TRBD1. The V gene's germline CDR1 is MNHNS and CDR2 SASEGT. This CDR3 region has 16 residues. V lost 2 bases, J lost 4 bases, and 9 bases stayed unmatched. The CDR3 here is CASSERATGAGYGYTF. CDR3 in DNA: TGTGCCAGCAGTGAAAGGGCGACAGGGGCTGGCTATGGCTACACCTTC.

The chain carries TRBV7-9 and TRBJ2-1; possible D gene TRBD2, 6 bases. Germline V gene lookup returns CDR1 SEHNR and CDR2 FQNEAQ (reference sequence). Trimming removed 3 bases from V and 4 bases from J, with 13 bases in between. This CDR3 region has 15 residues. The CDR3 spells CASSLISGWYNEQFF. The DNA of the CDR3 is TGTGCCAGCAGCTTGATTAGCGGTTGGTACAATGAGCAGTTCTTC.

The chain joins TRBV18 to TRBJ2-7; D may be TRBD1 (5 bases). The ends were cut back, 1 base at V and 3 bases at J, with 13 bases in the middle. The CDR3 loop spans 15 amino acids. In germline, CDR1 is KGHSH, CDR2 LQKENI. DNA for the CDR3: TGTGCCAGCTCACCACAGCAGGGATCATTCTACGAGCAGTACTTC. This encodes CASSPQQGSFYEQYF.

This rearrangement joins TRBV7-9 to TRBJ1-4, with 7 bases lining up with TRBD1. The J segment lost 6 bases and the V segment lost 5 bases, leaving 6 bases of the junction unmatched. Germline assignment: CDR1 SEHNR and CDR2 FQNEAQ (reference sequence). This CDR3 comprises 14 residues. In nucleotides, the CDR3 is TGTGCCAGCAGCCAGGGCACAGGGGATGAAAAACTGTTTTTT. Protein product: CASSQGTGDEKLFF.

Concerning this clone: This specimen includes other DNA sequences encoding the same CDR3. The V call is TRBV18, the J call TRBJ2-3; 9 bases line up with TRBD1. The J segment lost 3 bases and the V segment lost 3 bases, leaving 7 bases of the junction unmatched. Germline V CDR1 and CDR2: KGHSH, LQKENI. The CDR3 loop spans 16 amino acids. The CDR3 region is CASSPLGQGLTDTQYF. In DNA, the CDR3 is TGTGCCAGCTCACCCCTGGGACAGGGATTAACAGATACGCAGTATTTT.

The genes are TRBV6-1 and TRBJ1-5, with 10 nucleotides matching TRBD1. CDR3 length equals 13 residues. Germline trimming cut 6 bases from V and 9 bases from J; bases unmatched to any gene: 5. The germline gives CDR1 MNHNS, CDR2 SASEGT. CDR3 DNA: TGTGCCAGCAGGGGGACAGGGGCAGGGCCCCAGCATTTT. It yields the protein CASRGTGAGPQHF.

For this clone: This CDR3 is also generated by other DNA sequences in the sample. The V and J genes are TRBV20-1 and TRBJ2-1; TRBD2 might be the D (5 bases). Germline CDR1 and CDR2: DFQATT and SNEGSKA (reference sequence). This CDR3 is built from 11 residues. In DNA, the CDR3 is TGCAGCGGAAGCGGCTACAATGAGCAGTTCTTC. It is translated as CSGSGYNEQFF.

This chain joins TRBV6-6 and TRBJ2-7; 7 nucleotides match TRBD2. Trimming at V came to 6 bases and at J to 3 bases, leaving 8 bases not matched to a gene. CDR1 and CDR2 (germline): MNHNY, SVGAGI (reference sequence). The CDR3 is 14 amino acids. This CDR3 reads CASSPGGRVYEQYF. CDR3 coding DNA: TGTGCCAGCAGCCCGGGCGGGAGAGTCTACGAGCAGTACTTC.

V and J are TRBV19 and TRBJ2-1; tentative D call: TRBD2 (5 bases). There are 15 residues in the CDR3. Germline V gene sequence: CDR1 LNHDA, CDR2 SQIVND (reference sequence). V gave up 4 bases and J gave up 7 bases, with 17 bases separating them. The CDR3 DNA is TGTGCCAGTAGTACCGGACTCCTACCGGGGAATGAGCAGTTCTTC. It yields the protein CASSTGLLPGNEQFF.

The V call is TRBV29-1, the J call TRBJ1-1; D might be TRBD1 (5 bases). The CDR3 totals 11 residues. V dropped 4 bases and J dropped 10 bases, with 13 bases sitting between them. CDR1 SQVTM and CDR2 ANQGSEA come from the germline V gene. Written as DNA, the CDR3 is TGCAGCGTTGCTACGAGGGGTAGAGCTTTCTTT. Its translation: CSVATRGRAFF.